The clone carrying this T cell receptor beta chain was seen at least ten times. Its antigen is not known. This specimen belongs to a study of CD8+CD57+ T cells in acquired aplastic anemia. Study observations and caveats: Between the patient and control groups, CD8+ Simpson's diversity did not differ significantly. It was found that nearly 30 CD8+ CDR3 sequences were shared between patients and controls.

Germline trimming cut 9 bases from V and 5 bases from J; bases unmatched to any gene: 12. CDR1 and CDR2 (germline): SGHTA, FQGNSA. This CDR3 has 15 residues. TCR beta VDJ and CDR3 were profiled, and genomic DNA was the template. Each CDR3 protein is one row after TCRdb ran MiXCR on the reads. The sample lists some 290,000 distinct CDR3 sequences; approximately 56% were seen once. Sequenced material: sorted CD4+, CD8+, or CD8+CD57+ T cells (not recorded which) from PBMCs. This clonotype was obtained from a human donor with severe aplastic anemia or a healthy control (not recorded which). The chain employs TRBV7-2 and TRBJ1-3; TRBD1 aligns across 8 bases. CDR3 coding DNA: TGTGCCAGTGGGGGGATAGGGACAGGCCGAAACACCATATATTTT. This sequence encodes CASGGIGTGRNTIYF.